This record covers a single T cell receptor beta chain. As yet, its antigen is unknown. The primer mix had 60 Vbeta and 13 Jbeta primers. Per the original data handling: The authors later counted roughly 77 million unique TCR beta chains, approximately 10 million of them shared. Using immunoSEQ multiplex PCR, the repertoire was profiled, and TCRdb retains in-frame clones only, with some absent. Clone size and V and J calls were adopted from that table, with D and trimming inferred from the DNA. The repertoire holds around 160,000 clones, around three quarters seen once, with roughly 0.99% in the top ten. This sample stems from a study of cytomegalovirus exposure and HLA in healthy donors. Germline assignment: CDR1 LNHDA and CDR2 SQIVND (reference sequence). The ends lost 5 bases at V and 2 bases at J; junction bases unmatched: 14. There are 17 residues in the CDR3. The study, taken as a whole, reports: As immune exposure information, only CMV serostatus was available. In vitro checks showed that three CMV-associated chains really do target CMV antigens.

The receptor comes from a woman between 40 and 50 years old in good health and CMV-seronegative. The gene calls are TRBV19 and TRBJ2-7; 8 bases agree with TRBD2. The material sequenced was PBMCs. This CDR3 reads CASSFRGMGLVPYEQYF. As DNA, the CDR3 is TGTGCCAGTAGTTTTAGGGGGATGGGACTAGTTCCCTACGAGCAGTACTTC.